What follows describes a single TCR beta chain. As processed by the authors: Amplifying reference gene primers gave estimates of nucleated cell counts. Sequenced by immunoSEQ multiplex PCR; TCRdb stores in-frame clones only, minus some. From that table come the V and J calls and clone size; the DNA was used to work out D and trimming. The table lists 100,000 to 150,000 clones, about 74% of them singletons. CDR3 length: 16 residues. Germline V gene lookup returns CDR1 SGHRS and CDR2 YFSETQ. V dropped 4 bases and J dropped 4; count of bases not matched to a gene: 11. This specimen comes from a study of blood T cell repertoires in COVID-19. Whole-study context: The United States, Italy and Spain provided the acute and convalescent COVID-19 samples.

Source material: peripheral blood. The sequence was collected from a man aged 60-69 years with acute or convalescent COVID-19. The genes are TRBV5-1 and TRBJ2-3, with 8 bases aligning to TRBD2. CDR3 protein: CASSPNPGLGADTQYF. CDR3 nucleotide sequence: TGCGCCAGCAGCCCTAATCCGGGACTAGGGGCAGATACGCAGTATTTT.